This record covers a single T cell receptor beta chain. The clone's antigen remains unknown. The input lacks base qualities; no much larger clone sits a single base away. TCRbeta CDR3 regions were amplified from genomic DNA by means of the immunoSEQ Assay, a bias-controlled multiplex PCR. The study's own analysis went as follows. Within the assay, amplification of reference gene primers was used to estimate how many nucleated cells each sample contained. To quantify the absolute abundance of each unique TCRbeta CDR3 rearrangement, sequence reads were collapsed and filtered. For each sample, productive Simpson clonality was calculated as the square root of Simpson's diversity index over productive rearrangements. TCRdb's version of the immuneACCESS table is confined to in-frame rearrangements and falls short of the full clone set. An unresolved V gene accounts for under half of the shortfall where checked; the remainder is of unknown origin. V, J and clone size were drawn from that table, and D and trimming were deduced from the DNA. Recorded for this sample are some 150,000 clones; 76% of them occurred a single time. Of the sample, 4.5% to 5% falls within the top ten clones.

This sample was included in a study of blood T cell repertoires in COVID-19 (dated by TCRdb to 2018 to 2021). A note on the overall study: Samples from collaborators originated in the United States, Italy and Spain and spanned both the acute and convalescent phases of COVID-19. A freely available public database, intended as a resource for researchers studying the immune response to SARS-CoV-2, is where the repertoires were released. Nearly every sample came with metadata listing a de-identified subject ID, COVID-19 status, age in years and sex. The samples were drawn from two sources: the first 160 participants of the ongoing ImmuneRACE study, and over 1,000 subjects contributed by 6 global collaborators. The prospective study material was composed of cDNA or gDNA derived from T cells, B-cell-depleted T cells, or PBMCs. Subjects who had been exposed to COVID-19, were actively infected with it, or had recovered from it provided the deeply sampled blood TCRbeta repertoires that made up the dataset. Where available, HLA class I and class II types were taken from metadata supplied by the sample provider and were not determined by assay-based typing. Summary of the overall study and its limitations: How much clinical and demographic metadata was included differed by source and by participant, and the metadata was provided uncurated.

The CDR3 measures 15 amino acids from cysteine to phenylalanine. Only the CDR3 DNA stays, 45 bases, in frame from base 1. CDR1 is given as LGHNT and CDR2 as FRNRAP, both from the germline V gene. V drops 5 bases and J drops 2 bases, leaving 15 bases in between. The collaborating institutions used their own protocols to collect whole blood in K2EDTA tubes. For TCRbeta analysis, collaborators shipped samples in one of three forms: frozen whole blood, isolated PBMCs, or DNA extracted from either of those sample types. The sample was peripheral blood. The source is a woman of 80 years or more with active or convalescent COVID-19. Recombination connected TRBV12-5 to TRBJ1-1; the D segment cannot be called with confidence. The DNA reads TGTGCTAGTGGTACCTCCAGACGGGGAAACACTGAAGCTTTCTTT. It specifies CASGTSRRGNTEAFF.